The sequence of this TCR beta chain was determined in a study of CD8 T cells in ankylosing spondylitis. Study-wide points: Past studies reported some motif variants in reactive arthritis synovial fluid and blood. Disease-linked clones bore a CD8+ phenotype and were relatively rare in peripheral blood. Clones tied to disease were said to be significantly enriched in matched ankylosing spondylitis synovial fluid.

V was pared by 0 bases and J by 9 bases, with 6 bases between. CDR3 length: 11 amino acids. The germline CDR1 and CDR2 sequences are LGHDT and YNNKEL (reference sequence). This clonotype was detected ten times or more. Its matching antigen is unknown. TCRdb reprocessed the 5' RACE reads with MiXCR, giving one entry per CDR3 protein. The sample yields fewer than 250,000 distinct CDR3 sequences, roughly 26% seen once. This TCR came from a male donor with ankylosing spondylitis or in good health (not recorded which). Sequenced input: blood, either unsorted or a sorted T cell fraction (not recorded which). This chain links TRBV3-1 with TRBJ2-7; D is undetermined. DNA of the CDR3: TGTGCCAGCAGCCAAGAGGCGAGGCAGTACTTC. Its translation: CASSQEARQYF.